A selection of T cell receptor beta chains follows, all from one sample in a study of blood T cell repertoires in COVID-19. Assay used: immunoSEQ multiplex PCR; TCRdb lists only in-frame clones, some missing. The sample yields under 200,000 clones, 70% to 85% seen once. Material: peripheral blood. The receptors come from a woman at least 80 years old with acute or convalescent COVID-19. The CDR3 runs from the conserved cysteine through the conserved F or W. A D gene is named only where the DNA matches it firmly. Clone size is given for some rows only: seen once, a few or many times, or a class if the clone is expanded.

v_call	d_call	j_call	clone_size	cdr3_aa	cdr3_nt
TRBV7-6	TRBD2	TRBJ2-7	NA	CASSPRVAGGYEQYF	TGTGCCAGCAGCCCGAGGGTGGCGGGGGGGTACGAGCAGTACTTC
TRBV3-1/TRBV3-2	NA	TRBJ1-4	NA	CASSQRQDNEKLFF	TGTGCCAGCAGCCAACGGCAGGATAATGAAAAACTGTTTTTT
TRBV9	NA	TRBJ2-3	few	CASSVVSTDTQYF	TGTGCCAGCAGCGTAGTAAGCACAGATACGCAGTATTTT
TRBV7-9	TRBD1	TRBJ1-2	NA	CASSSGTGPLGYTF	TGTGCCAGCAGCTCCGGGACAGGGCCTCTTGGCTACACCTTC
TRBV2	NA	TRBJ1-4	few	CASTREQTNEKLFF	TGTGCCAGCACCAGGGAACAAACTAATGAAAAACTGTTTTTT
TRBV7-2	TRBD1	TRBJ2-7	NA	CASRPSQGAGEQYF	TGTGCCAGCAGGCCCAGCCAGGGGGCTGGCGAGCAGTACTTC
TRBV18	TRBD2	TRBJ2-2	NA	CASSPDSGGNTGELFF	TGTGCCAGCTCACCGGATAGCGGGGGTAACACCGGGGAGCTGTTTTTT
TRBV6-5	TRBD1	TRBJ1-1	NA	CASSYSRTGKEAFF	TGTGCCAGCAGTTACTCGAGGACAGGGAAGGAAGCTTTCTTT
TRBV9	TRBD1	TRBJ1-1	NA	CASSTIDRGTEAFF	TGTGCCAGCAGCACCATTGACAGGGGCACTGAAGCTTTCTTT
TRBV6-2/TRBV6-3	NA	TRBJ2-5	NA	CASSLTVETQYF	TGTGCCAGCAGTTTGACTGTGGAGACCCAGTACTTC
TRBV21-1	NA	TRBJ1-5	NA	CASSGRSNQPQHF	TGTGCCAGCAGCGGGAGGAGCAATCAGCCCCAGCATTTT
TRBV11-2	NA	TRBJ2-7	NA	CASSLGGSGSYEQYF	TGTGCCAGCAGCTTAGGCGGGTCCGGCTCCTACGAGCAGTACTTC
TRBV20-1	NA	TRBJ2-7	NA	CSASRDEQYF	TGCAGTGCTAGCAGGGACGAGCAGTACTTC
TRBV4-3	TRBD2	TRBJ2-2	NA	CASSQSGTRPGELFF	TGCGCCAGCAGCCAGTCCGGGACTAGGCCCGGGGAGCTGTTTTTT
TRBV18	NA	TRBJ1-1	NA	CASSPDSGNTEAFF	TGTGCCAGCTCACCAGATTCCGGGAACACTGAAGCTTTCTTT
TRBV10-3	NA	TRBJ1-2	NA	CAISGREGLNYGYTF	TGTGCCATCAGTGGAAGGGAAGGACTTAACTATGGCTACACCTTC
TRBV6-5	NA	TRBJ1-2	once	CASKGVYSTPRGYTF	TGTGCCAGCAAGGGAGTTTATTCTACCCCGAGGGGCTACACCTTC
TRBV9	NA	TRBJ2-1	once	CASSLNAPGQEQFF	TGTGCCAGCAGCCTAAACGCTCCGGGACAAGAGCAGTTCTTC
TRBV18	NA	TRBJ2-7	NA	CASARQGRYEQYF	TGTGCCAGCGCACGCCAGGGGCGCTACGAGCAGTACTTC
TRBV5-1	NA	TRBJ2-1	few	CASSLPSGYNEQFF	TGCGCCAGCAGCTTACCGAGCGGATACAATGAGCAGTTCTTC
TRBV19	NA	TRBJ2-7	NA	CASSFDRAAGEQYF	TGTGCCAGTAGCTTCGACCGGGCCGCGGGGGAGCAGTACTTC
TRBV11-2	NA	TRBJ2-6	once	CASSFFFEVRPGANVLTF	TGTGCCAGCAGCTTTTTCTTCGAGGTCCGTCCTGGGGCCAACGTCCTGACTTTC
TRBV5-1	NA	TRBJ2-5	NA	CASNVEETQYF	TGCGCCAGCAATGTCGAAGAGACCCAGTACTTC
TRBV7-9	NA	TRBJ1-1	NA	CASSLAGRGAFF	TGTGCCAGCAGCTTAGCGGGCCGGGGAGCTTTCTTT
TRBV18	NA	TRBJ2-2	once	CASSPGHNTGELFF	TGTGCCAGCTCACCCGGACATAACACCGGGGAGCTGTTTTTT
TRBV10-3	NA	TRBJ1-2	NA	CAISETGLPPNYGYTF	TGTGCCATCAGTGAAACGGGACTACCTCCTAACTATGGCTACACCTTC
TRBV10-3	TRBD1	TRBJ1-1	NA	CAIKSQGQGNTEAFF	TGTGCCATCAAGAGTCAGGGACAGGGGAACACTGAAGCTTTCTTT
TRBV7-2	NA	TRBJ2-4	NA	CASSLRPTRGIQYF	TGTGCCAGCAGCTTAAGGCCGACCCGCGGCATTCAGTACTTC
TRBV12-3/TRBV12-4	NA	TRBJ2-1	NA	CASSLKTREQFF	TGTGCCAGCAGTTTAAAGACAAGAGAGCAGTTCTTC
TRBV5-1	NA	TRBJ1-3	NA	CASSRETGSGNTIYF	TGCGCCAGCAGCCGGGAGACGGGTTCTGGAAACACCATATATTTT
TRBV5-5	TRBD1	TRBJ1-2	NA	CASSLEGQGSNYGYTF	TGTGCCAGCAGCTTGGAGGGACAGGGCTCTAACTATGGCTACACCTTC
TRBV5-6	NA	TRBJ2-7	NA	CASSWLQLSYEQYF	TGTGCCAGCAGCTGGCTTCAGTTATCCTACGAGCAGTACTTC
TRBV12-2	NA	TRBJ2-1	NA	CASRLGPGFGLAEGNEQFF	TGTGCAAGTCGCTTAGGCCCCGGTTTTGGGCTAGCGGAAGGGAATGAGCAGTTCTTC
TRBV18	TRBD1	TRBJ2-5	NA	CASSAILEGAETQYF	TGTGCCAGCTCTGCAATCCTAGAGGGGGCCGAGACCCAGTACTTC
TRBV19	NA	TRBJ1-5	NA	CASRQQGPFNQPQHF	TGTGCCAGTAGGCAGCAGGGTCCTTTCAATCAGCCCCAGCATTTT
TRBV12-5	NA	TRBJ2-5	NA	CASGLRSEETQYF	TGTGCTAGTGGTTTAAGGAGCGAGGAGACCCAGTACTTC
TRBV5-1	TRBD1	TRBJ2-1	once	CASSPGDRAPLVQFF	TGCGCCAGCAGCCCCGGAGACAGGGCCCCTCTTGTGCAGTTCTTC
TRBV19	TRBD1	TRBJ1-1	NA	CASSIPPRAGGHTEAFF	TGTGCCAGTAGTATCCCGCCTAGGGCAGGGGGCCACACTGAAGCTTTCTTT
TRBV7-2	TRBD2	TRBJ2-1	NA	CASSVLAGGNEQFF	TGTGCCAGCAGCGTATTAGCGGGAGGGAATGAGCAGTTCTTC
TRBV29-1	NA	TRBJ1-5	NA	CSVENGRDQPQHF	TGCAGCGTTGAAAATGGGCGAGATCAGCCCCAGCATTTT